The 22 T cell receptor beta chains below all came from one sample that was sequenced in a study of T-cell memory formation after mild COVID-19. TCRdb passed the 5' RACE reads through MiXCR, listing each CDR3 protein once. The table includes 270,000 or so distinct CDR3 sequences, over 15% detected once. Sequencing used PBMCs or a T cell subset sorted from them (not recorded which). Receptors originate from a young man who had mild COVID-19 (a few samples of this study predate the infection). Cell type and time point are not known.

This clonotype was observed a handful of times. This chain connects TRBV6-2 or TRBV6-3 to TRBJ2-5; maybe TRBD2 (5 bases). Between the trimmed V and J ends, which lost 7 bases and 0 bases, there was a span of 21 bases. Per germline, CDR1 MNHEY and CDR2 SVGEGT. The CDR3 spans 17 residues. CDR3 sequence reads: CASTPPGSSSYQETQYF. The CDR3 DNA sequence: TGTGCCAGCACCCCCCCCGGAAGCTCTAGCTACCAAGAGACCCAGTACTTC.

This clonotype was picked up a small number of times. The chain recombines TRBV11-2 with TRBJ2-5; 11 bases line up with TRBD1. The CDR3 runs 15 residues. The ends lost 3 bases at V and 5 bases at J; junction bases unmatched: 5. Germline values: CDR1 SGHAT, CDR2 FQNNGV. The CDR3 here is CASSFAGQGAETQYF. The CDR3 DNA sequence: TGTGCCAGCAGCTTTGCTGGACAGGGGGCGGAGACCCAGTACTTC.

This sequence joins TRBV5-1 and TRBJ2-5, with 11 bases identical to TRBD2. Trimming at V came to 5 bases and at J to 9 bases, leaving 6 bases not matched to a gene. The CDR3 is made up of 13 amino acids. CDR1 SGHRS and CDR2 YFSETQ come from the germline V gene. CDR3 residues: CASRGRLAGSQYF. DNA of the CDR3: TGCGCCAGCAGGGGGAGACTAGCGGGGTCCCAGTACTTC.

The V call is TRBV12-3 or TRBV12-4, the J call TRBJ1-2; D may be TRBD1 (5 bases). V lost 8 bases and J 9 bases, leaving 19 bases between the germline ends. CDR3 length: 13 residues. The CDR3 loop is CASRPDSGLSYTF. As DNA, the CDR3 is TGTGCCAGCCGACCCGACTCGGGACTTAGCTACACCTTC.

This clonotype was picked up a small number of times. This chain links TRBV19 with TRBJ2-2; tentatively, D is TRBD2 (5 bases). This CDR3 has 15 residues. Trimming pared 7 bases from V and 1 base from J, leaving 13 bases between. Germline-derived CDR1 and CDR2 are LNHDA and SQIVND (reference sequence). The CDR3: CASIGRGLNTGELFF. The CDR3 bases are TGTGCCAGTATTGGACGCGGGCTGAACACCGGGGAGCTGTTTTTT. Full variable domain (remainder filled in from reference TRBV19 and TRBJ2-2): DGGITQSPKYLFRKEGQNVTLSCEQNLNHDAMYWYRQDPGQGLRLIYYSQIVNDFQKGDIAEGYSVSREKKESFPLTVTSAQKNPTAFYLCASIGRGLNTGELFFGEGSRLTVL.

The DNA for the CDR3 is TGTGCCAGCAGTGAACAGGGATCTAACTATGGCTACACCTTC. This codes for CASSEQGSNYGYTF. The V and J genes are TRBV6-1 and TRBJ1-2; TRBD1 is a possible D gene (5 bases). The V end was cut by 2 bases, the J end by 0 bases, with 7 bases between. CDR3 length equals 14 residues. CDR1 MNHNS and CDR2 SASEGT come from the germline V gene.

This clonotype has only a few counts. This chain connects TRBV12-3 or TRBV12-4 to TRBJ2-1, with D possibly being TRBD1 (7 bases). The CDR3 has 11 residues. Trimming left V 6 bases short and J 14 bases short, with 14 bases between. CDR3 protein: CASSRGTVEFF. CDR3 nucleotide sequence: TGTGCCAGCAGCCGCGGGACAGTTGAGTTCTTC.

This clonotype was observed a few times. J is TRBJ1-2 and V is TRBV5-1, with 9 bases that match TRBD1. The CDR3 runs 16 residues. After removal of 0 bases from V and 4 bases from J, the junction contained 7 bases not matched to a gene. Germline CDR1 and CDR2: SGHRS and YFSETQ. The CDR3 loop reads CASSLGTGGNGYGYTF. The CDR3 bases are TGCGCCAGCAGCTTGGGTACAGGGGGCAACGGCTATGGCTACACCTTC.

The chain uses TRBV19 and TRBJ1-1; the D is unclear. Looked up from germline, CDR1 is LNHDA and CDR2 is SQIVND (reference sequence). Trimming pared 5 bases from V and 6 bases from J, leaving 10 bases between. This CDR3 is built from 12 residues. The CDR3 loop is CASSLKGPEAFF. CDR3 DNA sequence: TGTGCCAGTAGTTTGAAGGGCCCTGAAGCTTTCTTT.

V gene TRBV7-9 combines with J gene TRBJ2-3; D remains unclear. The CDR3 runs 16 residues. V dropped 2 bases and J dropped 2 bases, with 14 bases sitting between them. Germline V CDR1 and CDR2: SEHNR, FQNEAQ (reference sequence). CDR3 DNA sequence: TGTGCCAGCAGCTTAATCCGGCAGGCGGACACAGATACGCAGTATTTT. This gives the protein CASSLIRQADTDTQYF. Based on the CDR3 plus reference TRBV7-9 and TRBJ2-3, the full variable domain is DTGVSQNPRHKITKRGQNVTFRCDPISEHNRLYWYRQTLGQGPEFLTYFQNEAQLEKSRLLSDRFSAERPKGSFSTLEIQRTEQGDSAMYLCASSLIRQADTDTQYFGPGTRLTVL.

This clonotype was counted only a few times. The J gene is TRBJ1-2, the V gene TRBV4-1; D unclear. Between the trimmed V and J ends, which lost 0 bases and 8 bases, there was a span of 10 bases. In germline, CDR1 is MGHRA, CDR2 YSYEKL. The CDR3 length is 13 residues. The CDR3 region is CASSQERMGGYTF. The CDR3 coding sequence is TGCGCCAGCAGCCAAGAAAGGATGGGCGGCTACACCTTC.

V usage is TRBV15 and J usage is TRBJ2-1; 8 nucleotides match TRBD1. The germline CDR1 and CDR2 sequences are LNHNV and YYDKDF (reference sequence). The CDR3 consists of 15 residues. The trim removed 3 bases at V and 0 bases at J, leaving 1 base unmatched. Here the CDR3 DNA reads TGTGCCACCAGCAGGGGACAGGACTCCTACAATGAGCAGTTCTTC. As protein: CATSRGQDSYNEQFF.

This clonotype showed up just a few times. V usage is TRBV29-1 and J usage is TRBJ1-6; 9 bases are a match to TRBD1. Germline CDR1 SQVTM, CDR2 ANQGSEA. With V trimmed by 5 bases and J by 7 bases, 6 bases remained unmatched. CDR3 length equals 14 residues. This CDR3 is CSVKDRGFNSPLHF. In DNA, the CDR3 is TGCAGCGTTAAGGACAGGGGCTTCAATTCACCCCTCCACTTT.

The J gene is TRBJ2-1, the V gene TRBV7-9; a possible D gene is TRBD1 (5 bases). V lost 4 bases, J lost 9 bases, and 13 bases lay in between. Germline V gene sequence: CDR1 SEHNR, CDR2 FQNEAQ (reference sequence). The CDR3 is 13 residues long. As DNA, the CDR3 is TGTGCCAGCAGCTCCCTAGGGGTTGGTGAGCAGTTCTTC. Translation gives CASSSLGVGEQFF.

This clonotype appeared many times. The J gene is TRBJ2-7, the V gene TRBV6-5, with 7 bases identical to TRBD1. The CDR3 is made up of 14 amino acids. Germline trimming cut 6 bases from V and 0 bases from J; bases unmatched to any gene: 5. CDR1 and CDR2 (germline): MNHEY, SVGAGI. CDR3 sequence: CASRYGTDSYEQYV. The CDR3 DNA follows: TGTGCCAGCAGGTACGGGACAGACTCCTACGAGCAGTACGTC.

This clonotype was observed at least ten times. The chain links TRBV7-2 to TRBJ2-3, with 14 bases matching TRBD2. This CDR3 is built from 17 residues. V trimming: 5 bases; J trimming: 6 bases; junction bases outside the gene matches: 10. Per germline, CDR1 SGHTA and CDR2 FQGNSA. CDR3 DNA: TGTGCCAGCAGCCCGACCGGGACTAGCGGGGGCCCGGATACGCAGTATTTT. It is translated as CASSPTGTSGGPDTQYF.

The rearrangement joins TRBV4-1 to TRBJ2-3, with D perhaps matching TRBD1 or TRBD2 (5 bases each). From germline, CDR1 is MGHRA and CDR2 YSYEKL. Deletions cut 1 base from V and 3 bases from J, with 17 bases between. The CDR3 covers 17 residues. The CDR3 bases are TGCGCCAGCAGCCAAGGGGGACCAAGGGTGATGACAGATACGCAGTATTTT. As protein: CASSQGGPRVMTDTQYF.

This clonotype was detected a few times. This CDR3 reads CASRPETAWTEAFF. The CDR3 DNA reads TGTGCCAGTAGACCCGAGACAGCCTGGACTGAAGCTTTCTTT. The chain uses TRBV19 and TRBJ1-1; the D gene is possibly TRBD1 (5 bases). Germline CDR1 and CDR2: LNHDA and SQIVND (reference sequence). The V gene lost 6 bases and the J gene lost 5 bases, with 16 bases spanning the gap. The length of the CDR3 is 14 residues.

The chain combines TRBV10-3 with TRBJ2-4; D unclear. Trimming shortened V by 2 bases and J by 0 bases, and 11 bases separated the two germline ends. The CDR3 has 16 amino acids. Germline lookup yields CDR1 ENHRY and CDR2 SYGVKD. The CDR3 nucleotides read TGTGCCATCAGTGAGGGGTTTCAGCTAGCCAAAAACATTCAGTACTTC. Protein: CAISEGFQLAKNIQYF.

This chain links TRBV6-5 with TRBJ2-7; 8 bases fit TRBD1. The CDR3 extends over 13 amino acids. V lost 6 bases, J lost 3 bases, and 4 bases stayed unmatched. The germline gives CDR1 MNHEY, CDR2 SVGAGI. CDR3 residues: CASRKTGDYEQYV. The CDR3 DNA follows: TGTGCCAGCAGGAAGACAGGGGACTACGAGCAGTACGTC.

The CDR3 here is CASRGTGVVTQYF. As DNA, the CDR3 is TGTGCCAGCAGGGGGACGGGCGTGGTGACCCAGTACTTC. The chain carries TRBV6-2 or TRBV6-3 and TRBJ2-5; D could derive from TRBD1 or TRBD2 (5 bases each). The germline V gene has CDR1 MNHEY and CDR2 SVGEGT. Between the trimmed V and J ends, which lost 6 bases and 7 bases, there was a span of 15 bases. The CDR3 spans 13 residues.

This clonotype was detected ten times or more. The genes are TRBV7-3 and TRBJ1-2; possibly TRBD1 for D (5 bases). The ends were cut back, 5 bases at V and 7 bases at J, with 26 bases in the middle. The germline CDR1 and CDR2 sequences are SGHTA and FQGTGA. The length of the CDR3 is 17 residues. In DNA form, the CDR3 reads TGTGCCAGCAGCCAACACCGCCCCGACGGGGCCCCCGGTGGCTACACCTTC. Translation gives CASSQHRPDGAPGGYTF.